This entry is about one TCR beta chain. The data originate from a study of T cell responses to AZD1222 COVID-19 vaccine. Germline CDR1 reads SGHAT; CDR2 reads FQNNGV. V dropped 5 bases and J dropped 0; count of bases not matched to a gene: 9. CDR3 length: 16 residues. The table came from immunoSEQ multiplex PCR; TCRdb's copy has only in-frame clones and leaves some out. The data contain approximately 140,000 clones, under 95% of them seen just once; the ten biggest clones take up about 3%. This sequence originates from an adult in good health. The specimen comprised peripheral blood, sampled on day 0 of AZD1222 vaccination. V is TRBV11-2 and J is TRBJ1-2, with 7 nucleotides matching TRBD1. The CDR3 nucleotides read TGTGCCAGCAGCCGGGACAGACGGGAAGCTAACTATGGCTACACCTTC. This codes for CASSRDRREANYGYTF.